This T cell receptor (beta chain) was found in a study of blood T cell repertoires in COVID-19. Those enrolled, adults aged about 18 to 89 years, came from 25 or so US areas. Original processing methods: Amplification from reference gene primers served as the basis for estimated nucleated cell counts. Sequenced by immunoSEQ multiplex PCR; TCRdb stores in-frame clones only, minus some. V, J and clone size were drawn from that table, and D and trimming were deduced from the DNA. The repertoire holds fewer than 500,000 clones, with over 75% as singletons. The J segment lost 8 bases and the V segment lost 5 bases, leaving 15 bases of the junction unmatched. The V gene's germline CDR1 is SGDLS and CDR2 YYNGEE. The CDR3 extends over 15 amino acids. This clone was picked up a small number of times.

Input material: PBMCs or T cells enriched from blood (not recorded which). This receptor was identified in a woman under 40 with acute COVID-19. V is TRBV9 and J is TRBJ1-2, with 7 bases that match TRBD1. CDR3 region: CASRKTGSGLQGYTF. The DNA of the CDR3 is TGTGCCAGCAGGAAGACAGGGTCCGGTCTGCAGGGCTACACCTTC.